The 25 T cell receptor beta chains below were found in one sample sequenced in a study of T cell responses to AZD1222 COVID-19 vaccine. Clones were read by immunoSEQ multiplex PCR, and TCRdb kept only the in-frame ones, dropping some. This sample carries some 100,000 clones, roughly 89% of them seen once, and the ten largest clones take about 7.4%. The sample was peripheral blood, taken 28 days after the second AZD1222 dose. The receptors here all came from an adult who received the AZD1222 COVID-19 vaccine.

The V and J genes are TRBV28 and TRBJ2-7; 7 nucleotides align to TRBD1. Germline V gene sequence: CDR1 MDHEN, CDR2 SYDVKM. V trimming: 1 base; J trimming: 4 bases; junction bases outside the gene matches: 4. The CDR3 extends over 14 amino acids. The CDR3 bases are TGTGCCAGCAGTTTATACAGGGGTTTGTACGAGCAGTACTTC. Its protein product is CASSLYRGLYEQYF.

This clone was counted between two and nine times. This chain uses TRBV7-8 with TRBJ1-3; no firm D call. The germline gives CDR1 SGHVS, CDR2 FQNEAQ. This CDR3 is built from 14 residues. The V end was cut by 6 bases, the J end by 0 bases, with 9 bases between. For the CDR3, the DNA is TGTGCCAGCAGACAACAGAGCTCTGGAAACACCATATATTTT. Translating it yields CASRQQSSGNTIYF.

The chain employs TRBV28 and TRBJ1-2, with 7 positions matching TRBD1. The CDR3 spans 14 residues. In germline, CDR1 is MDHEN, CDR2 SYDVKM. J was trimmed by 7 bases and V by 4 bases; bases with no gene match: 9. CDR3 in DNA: TGTGCCAGCAGTTCGCCAGGGGGGAGGCCTGGCTACACCTTC. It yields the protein CASSSPGGRPGYTF.

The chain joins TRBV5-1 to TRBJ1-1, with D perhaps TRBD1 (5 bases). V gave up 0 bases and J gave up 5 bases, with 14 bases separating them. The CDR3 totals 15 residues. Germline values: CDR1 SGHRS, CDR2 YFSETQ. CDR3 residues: CASSLESRVRTEAFF. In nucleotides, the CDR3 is TGCGCCAGCAGCTTGGAAAGCAGGGTACGAACTGAAGCTTTCTTT.

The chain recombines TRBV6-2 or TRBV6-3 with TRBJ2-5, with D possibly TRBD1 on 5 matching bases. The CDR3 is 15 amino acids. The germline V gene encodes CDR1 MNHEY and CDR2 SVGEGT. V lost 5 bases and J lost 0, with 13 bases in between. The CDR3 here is CASSDPQGYQETQYF. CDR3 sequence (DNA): TGTGCCAGCAGTGACCCGCAGGGCTACCAAGAGACCCAGTACTTC.

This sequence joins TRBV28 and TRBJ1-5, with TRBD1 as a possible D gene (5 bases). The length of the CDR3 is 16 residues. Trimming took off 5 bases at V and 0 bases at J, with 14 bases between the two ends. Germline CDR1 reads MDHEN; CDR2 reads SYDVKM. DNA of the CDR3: TGTGCCAGCAGTCCAGGGACTCGGGGTAGCAATCAGCCCCAGCATTTT. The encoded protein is CASSPGTRGSNQPQHF.

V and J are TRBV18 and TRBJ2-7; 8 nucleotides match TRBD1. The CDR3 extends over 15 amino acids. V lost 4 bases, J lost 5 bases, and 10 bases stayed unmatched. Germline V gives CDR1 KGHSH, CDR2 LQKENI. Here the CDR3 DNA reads TGTGCCAGCTCACAGCTCGGGACAGGAAGCCACGAGCAGTACTTC. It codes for CASSQLGTGSHEQYF.

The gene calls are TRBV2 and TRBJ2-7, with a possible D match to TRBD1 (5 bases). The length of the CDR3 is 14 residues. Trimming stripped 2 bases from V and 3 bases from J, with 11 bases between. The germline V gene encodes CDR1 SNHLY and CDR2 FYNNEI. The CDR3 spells CASSEQGQSYEQYF. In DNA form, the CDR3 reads TGTGCCAGCAGTGAACAGGGTCAAAGCTACGAGCAGTACTTC. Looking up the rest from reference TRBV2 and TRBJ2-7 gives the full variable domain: EPEVTQTPSHQVTQMGQEVILRCVPISNHLYFYWYRQILGQKVEFLVSFYNNEISEKSEIFDDQFSVERPDGSNFTLKIRSTKLEDSAMYFCASSEQGQSYEQYFGPGTRLTVT.

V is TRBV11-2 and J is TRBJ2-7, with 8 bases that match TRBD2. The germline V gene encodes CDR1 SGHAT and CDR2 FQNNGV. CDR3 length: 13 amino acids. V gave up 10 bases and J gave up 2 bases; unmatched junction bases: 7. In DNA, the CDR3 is TGTGCCACCCGAATAGCGGGAACCTACGAGCAGTACTTC. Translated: CATRIAGTYEQYF.

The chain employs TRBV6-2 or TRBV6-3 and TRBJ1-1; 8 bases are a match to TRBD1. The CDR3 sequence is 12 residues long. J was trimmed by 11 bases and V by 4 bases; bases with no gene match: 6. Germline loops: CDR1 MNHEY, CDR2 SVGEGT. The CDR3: CASSSGQGRAFF. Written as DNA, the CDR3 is TGTGCCAGCAGTTCAGGACAGGGACGTGCTTTCTTT.

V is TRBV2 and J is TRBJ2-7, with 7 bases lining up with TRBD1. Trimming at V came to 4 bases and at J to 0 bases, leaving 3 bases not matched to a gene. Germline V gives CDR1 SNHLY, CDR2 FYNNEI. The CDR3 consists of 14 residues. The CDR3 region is CASSGDRPSYEQYF. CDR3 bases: TGTGCCAGCAGTGGGGACAGACCCTCCTACGAGCAGTACTTC.

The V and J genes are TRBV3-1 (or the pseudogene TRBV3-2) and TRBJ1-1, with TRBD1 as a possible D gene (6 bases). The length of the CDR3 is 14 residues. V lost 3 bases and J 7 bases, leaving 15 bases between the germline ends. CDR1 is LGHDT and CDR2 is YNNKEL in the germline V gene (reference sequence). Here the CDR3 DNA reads TGTGCCAGCAGCCATTTGGGCGGACAGAGTGAAGCTTTCTTT. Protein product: CASSHLGGQSEAFF.

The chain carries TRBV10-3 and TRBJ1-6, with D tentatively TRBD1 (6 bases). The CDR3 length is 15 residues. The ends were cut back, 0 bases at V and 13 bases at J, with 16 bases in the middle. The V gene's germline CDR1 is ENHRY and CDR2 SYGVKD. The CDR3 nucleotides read TGTGCCATCAGTGAGTCCAGGGGCCGCGTTATTCCCCTCCACTTT. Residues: CAISESRGRVIPLHF.

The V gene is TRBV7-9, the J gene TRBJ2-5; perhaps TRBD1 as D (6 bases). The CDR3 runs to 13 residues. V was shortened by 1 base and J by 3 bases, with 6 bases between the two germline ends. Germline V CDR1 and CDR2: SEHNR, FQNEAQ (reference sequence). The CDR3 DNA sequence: TGTGCCAGCAGCTTAGGGACAGAAGAGACCCAGTACTTC. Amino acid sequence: CASSLGTEETQYF.

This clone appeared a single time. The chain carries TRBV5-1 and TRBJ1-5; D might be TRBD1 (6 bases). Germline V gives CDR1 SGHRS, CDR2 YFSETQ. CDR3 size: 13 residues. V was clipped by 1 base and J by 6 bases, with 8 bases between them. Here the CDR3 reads CASSLSGVQPQHF. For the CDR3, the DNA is TGCGCCAGCAGCTTGTCAGGGGTTCAGCCCCAGCATTTT.

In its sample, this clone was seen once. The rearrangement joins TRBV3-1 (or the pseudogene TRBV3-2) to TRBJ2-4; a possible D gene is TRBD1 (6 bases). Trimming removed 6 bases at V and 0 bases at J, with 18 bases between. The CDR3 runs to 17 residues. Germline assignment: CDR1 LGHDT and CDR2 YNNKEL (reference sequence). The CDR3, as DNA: TGTGCCAGCAGTCAGGACAGTTTAGGCCTAGCCAAAAACATTCAGTACTTC. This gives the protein CASSQDSLGLAKNIQYF.

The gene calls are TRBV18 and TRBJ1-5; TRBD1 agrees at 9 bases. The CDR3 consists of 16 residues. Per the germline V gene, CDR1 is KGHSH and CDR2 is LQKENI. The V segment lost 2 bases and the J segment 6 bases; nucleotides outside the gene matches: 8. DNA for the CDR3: TGTGCCAGCTCACCAATAGGGTCGACAGGGGGTCAGCCCCAGCATTTT. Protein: CASSPIGSTGGQPQHF.

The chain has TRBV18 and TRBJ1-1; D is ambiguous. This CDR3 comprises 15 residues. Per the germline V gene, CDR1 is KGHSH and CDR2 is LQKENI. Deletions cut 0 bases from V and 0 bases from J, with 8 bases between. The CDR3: CASSPPSPMNTEAFF. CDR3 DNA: TGTGCCAGCTCACCACCGTCCCCCATGAACACTGAAGCTTTCTTT. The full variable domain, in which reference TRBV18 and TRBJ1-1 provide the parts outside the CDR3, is NAGVMQNPRHLVRRRGQEARLRCSPMKGHSHVYWYRQLPEEGLKFMVYLQKENIIDESGMPKERFSAEFPKEGPSILRIQQVVRGDSAAYFCASSPPSPMNTEAFFGQGTRLTVV.

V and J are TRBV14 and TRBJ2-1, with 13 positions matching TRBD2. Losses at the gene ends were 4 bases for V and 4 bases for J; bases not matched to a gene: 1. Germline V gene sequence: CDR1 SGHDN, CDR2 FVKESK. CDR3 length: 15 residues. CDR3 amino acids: CASSLLAGGYNEQFF. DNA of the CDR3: TGTGCCAGCAGCCTACTAGCGGGGGGGTACAATGAGCAGTTCTTC.

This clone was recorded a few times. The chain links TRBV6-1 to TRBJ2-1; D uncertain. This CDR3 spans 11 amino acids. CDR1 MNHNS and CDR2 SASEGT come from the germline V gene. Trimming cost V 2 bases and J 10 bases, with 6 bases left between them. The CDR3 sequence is CASSENLEQFF. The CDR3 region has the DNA TGTGCCAGCAGTGAAAACCTCGAGCAGTTCTTC.

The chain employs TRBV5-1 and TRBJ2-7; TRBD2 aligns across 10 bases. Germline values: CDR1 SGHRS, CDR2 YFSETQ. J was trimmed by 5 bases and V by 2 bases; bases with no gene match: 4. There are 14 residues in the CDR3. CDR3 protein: CASSLGTSVNEQYF. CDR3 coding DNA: TGCGCCAGCAGCTTAGGGACTAGCGTTAACGAGCAGTACTTC.

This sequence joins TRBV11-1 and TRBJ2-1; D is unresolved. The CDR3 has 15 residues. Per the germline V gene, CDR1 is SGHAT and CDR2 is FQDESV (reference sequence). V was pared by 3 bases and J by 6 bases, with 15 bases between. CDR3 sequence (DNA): TGTGCCAGCAGCTTTAGGTCGGGCCTGTCCAATGAGCAGTTCTTC. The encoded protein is CASSFRSGLSNEQFF.

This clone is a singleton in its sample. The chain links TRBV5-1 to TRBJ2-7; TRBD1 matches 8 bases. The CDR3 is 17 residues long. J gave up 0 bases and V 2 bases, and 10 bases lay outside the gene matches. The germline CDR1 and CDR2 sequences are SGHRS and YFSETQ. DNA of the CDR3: TGCGCCAGCAGCTTTATCGCCGGGACAGGAAGCTCCTACGAGCAGTACTTC. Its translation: CASSFIAGTGSSYEQYF.

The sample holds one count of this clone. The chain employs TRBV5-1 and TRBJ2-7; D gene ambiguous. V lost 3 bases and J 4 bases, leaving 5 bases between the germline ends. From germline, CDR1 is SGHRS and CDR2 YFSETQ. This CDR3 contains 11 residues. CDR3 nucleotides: TGCGCCAGCAGCTCGGAATACGAGCAGTACTTC. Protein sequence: CASSSEYEQYF.

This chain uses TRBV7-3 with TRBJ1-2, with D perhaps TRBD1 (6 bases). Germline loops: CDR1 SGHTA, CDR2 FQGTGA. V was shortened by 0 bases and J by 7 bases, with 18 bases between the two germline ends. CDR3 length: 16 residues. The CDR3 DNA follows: TGTGCCAGCAGCTTAACGGGGAACAGGGATCAGGCTGGCTACACCTTC. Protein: CASSLTGNRDQAGYTF.